These 18 T cell receptor beta chains came from one sample sequenced in a study of cytomegalovirus exposure and HLA in healthy donors. This table comes from immunoSEQ multiplex PCR, and its TCRdb copy is limited to in-frame clones, with some not included. The table has approximately 300,000 clones, around 87% seen once. The sequenced sample was PBMCs. These receptor sequences come from a woman between 25 and 40 years old in good health and CMV-seropositive.

The chain carries TRBV29-1 and TRBJ2-7; 10 bases align to TRBD1. The CDR3 sequence is 15 residues long. V was clipped by 3 bases and J by 1 base; unmatched bases: 6. Germline CDR1 SQVTM, CDR2 ANQGSEA. The CDR3 DNA follows: TGCAGCGTTGAGGTCGGGACAGGGGTATCCTACGAGCAGTACTTC. Translation gives CSVEVGTGVSYEQYF.

V and J are TRBV30 and TRBJ1-4; possible D gene TRBD1, 5 bases. There are 13 residues in the CDR3. The V gene's germline CDR1 is GTSNPN and CDR2 SVGIG (reference sequence). Trimming cost V 1 base and J 9 bases, with 12 bases left between them. For the CDR3, the DNA is TGTGCCTGGAGTGCCGGGGAGGGGCAAAAACTGTTTTTT. Amino acid sequence: CAWSAGEGQKLFF. The complete variable domain, with remaining parts taken from reference TRBV30 and TRBJ1-4, reads SQTIHQWPATLVQPVGSPLSLECTVEGTSNPNLYWYRQAAGRGLQLLFYSVGIGQISSEVPQNLSASRPQDRQFILSSKKLLLSDSGFYLCAWSAGEGQKLFFGSGTQLSVL.

The V and J genes are TRBV6-1 and TRBJ1-2; TRBD1 matches 8 bases. V shed 3 bases, J shed 4 bases, and the junction held 4 bases outside the gene matches. The CDR3 consists of 14 residues. The germline CDR1 and CDR2 sequences are MNHNS and SASEGT. The CDR3 DNA follows: TGTGCCAGCAGTGATGACGACAGGGGCTATGGCTACACCTTC. This translates into CASSDDDRGYGYTF.

The chain couples TRBV30 to TRBJ1-1; D remains ambiguous. Looked up from germline, CDR1 is GTSNPN and CDR2 is SVGIG (reference sequence). This CDR3 comprises 10 residues. V lost 0 bases and J lost 6, with 2 bases in between. The CDR3 sequence is CAWSVAEAFF. DNA of the CDR3: TGTGCCTGGAGTGTTGCTGAAGCTTTCTTT.

The chain joins TRBV6-5 to TRBJ1-1; D is possibly TRBD1 (5 bases). Per the germline V gene, CDR1 is MNHEY and CDR2 is SVGAGI. V lost 5 bases, J lost 1 base, and 11 bases lay in between. The CDR3 runs 14 residues. DNA of the CDR3: TGTGCCAGCAGTCTACAGGACGGGAACACTGAAGCTTTCTTT. It specifies CASSLQDGNTEAFF.

The chain couples TRBV30 to TRBJ1-1; D is undetermined. Germline V CDR1 and CDR2: GTSNPN, SVGIG (reference sequence). V gave up 0 bases and J gave up 6 bases, with 5 bases separating them. The CDR3 has 11 residues. The DNA for the CDR3 is TGTGCCTGGAGTGTCTTATCTGAAGCTTTCTTT. Translation gives CAWSVLSEAFF. The variable domain in full, with the rest retrieved from reference TRBV30 and TRBJ1-1, is SQTIHQWPATLVQPVGSPLSLECTVEGTSNPNLYWYRQAAGRGLQLLFYSVGIGQISSEVPQNLSASRPQDRQFILSSKKLLLSDSGFYLCAWSVLSEAFFGQGTRLTVV.

V is TRBV6-6 and J is TRBJ2-1; the match to TRBD1 covers 9 bases. Germline V gene lookup returns CDR1 MNHNY and CDR2 SVGAGI (reference sequence). The CDR3 is made up of 13 amino acids. V was clipped by 6 bases and J by 4 bases; unmatched bases: 1. The CDR3 bases are TGTGCCAGCAGGGGGACAGGGTACAATGAGCAGTTCTTC. Encoded protein: CASRGTGYNEQFF.

The V gene is TRBV7-2, the J gene TRBJ2-7; D gene uncertain. V was clipped by 1 base and J by 5 bases, with 9 bases between them. The CDR3 consists of 13 residues. Germline V gives CDR1 SGHTA, CDR2 FQGNSA. CDR3 DNA sequence: TGTGCCAGCAGCTTAGAATCGGTCAACGAGCAGTACTTC. Protein sequence: CASSLESVNEQYF.

The chain links TRBV7-2 to TRBJ2-7; the match to TRBD1 covers 7 bases. Trimming removed 5 bases from V and 3 bases from J; junction bases left unmatched: 4. From germline, CDR1 is SGHTA and CDR2 FQGNSA. The CDR3 is 13 residues long. The CDR3 DNA follows: TGTGCCAGCAGCCCTACAGGGGTCTACGAGCAGTACTTC. Its translation is CASSPTGVYEQYF.

The chain carries TRBV5-6 and TRBJ2-5, with TRBD1 as a possible D gene (6 bases). The CDR3 loop spans 16 amino acids. V lost 4 bases and J lost 4, with 20 bases in between. CDR1 is SGHDT, CDR2 YYEEEE, per germline. Here the CDR3 reads CASSRKATGLGETQYF. CDR3 sequence (DNA): TGTGCCAGCAGCCGGAAAGCAACAGGGTTAGGAGAGACCCAGTACTTC.

A remark on this clone: Within the sample, other DNA sequences also encode this same CDR3. The rearrangement links TRBV6-5 to TRBJ2-7; 8 positions match TRBD1. The V gene's germline CDR1 is MNHEY and CDR2 SVGAGI. Trimming took 0 bases from V and 2 from J; bases not matched to a gene: 3. CDR3 length equals 15 residues. The CDR3 sequence: CASSYSAGGPYEQYF. The CDR3 region has the DNA TGTGCCAGCAGTTACTCGGCAGGGGGCCCCTACGAGCAGTACTTC.

This chain joins TRBV19 and TRBJ2-7; unclear D gene. The CDR3 is made up of 13 amino acids. With 5 bases removed from V and 0 bases from J, the gap between germline ends came to 8 bases. Per the germline V gene, CDR1 is LNHDA and CDR2 is SQIVND (reference sequence). In DNA form, the CDR3 reads TGTGCCAGTAGTTCCCGGCGCTCCTACGAGCAGTACTTC. Translated: CASSSRRSYEQYF. Complete variable domain (other parts from reference TRBV19 and TRBJ2-7): DGGITQSPKYLFRKEGQNVTLSCEQNLNHDAMYWYRQDPGQGLRLIYYSQIVNDFQKGDIAEGYSVSREKKESFPLTVTSAQKNPTAFYLCASSSRRSYEQYFGPGTRLTVT.

This chain's CDR3 is CASPAYPSDYGYTF. Here the CDR3 DNA reads TGTGCCAGCCCAGCGTACCCCTCGGACTATGGCTACACCTTC. The genes are TRBV9 and TRBJ1-2; D gene unclear. The CDR3 is 14 residues long. Trimming cost V 7 bases and J 3 bases, with 16 bases left between them. In germline, CDR1 is SGDLS, CDR2 YYNGEE.

This clone is a singleton in its sample. This chain links TRBV27 with TRBJ2-7; the D is unclear. This CDR3 has 13 residues. Looked up from germline, CDR1 is MNHEY and CDR2 is SMNVEV (reference sequence). The V gene lost 3 bases and the J gene lost 3 bases, with 9 bases spanning the gap. The CDR3 loop reads CASSFQINYEQYF. The CDR3 coding sequence is TGTGCCAGCAGTTTTCAGATTAACTACGAGCAGTACTTC.

V gene TRBV7-7 combines with J gene TRBJ2-2, with 13 bases fitting TRBD2. The CDR3 length is 18 residues. Germline V gene lookup returns CDR1 SSHAT and CDR2 FNYEAQ (reference sequence). Trimming took 4 bases from V and 0 from J; bases not matched to a gene: 5. CDR3 nucleotide sequence: TGTGCCAGCAGCTCGGGACTAGCGGGAACCGCGAACACCGGGGAGCTGTTTTTT. It is translated as CASSSGLAGTANTGELFF.

The V call is TRBV5-6, the J call TRBJ1-5, with TRBD1 identical over 9 bases. This CDR3 has 15 amino acids. The ends lost 5 bases at V and 3 bases at J; junction bases unmatched: 6. CDR1 is SGHDT, CDR2 YYEEEE, per germline. This chain's CDR3 is CASSWGTGNNQPQHF. The CDR3 DNA reads TGTGCCAGCAGTTGGGGGACAGGGAACAATCAGCCCCAGCATTTT.

The chain links TRBV15 to TRBJ2-5; tentative D call: TRBD2 (5 bases). The CDR3 has 14 residues. V shed 1 base and J shed 3 bases, with 9 bases lying between them. Germline CDR1 LNHNV, CDR2 YYDKDF (reference sequence). The chain's CDR3 is CATSRGRREETQYF. The CDR3 DNA reads TGTGCCACCAGCAGAGGGAGGCGAGAAGAGACCCAGTACTTC.

The CDR3 here is CASSHQGTRYEQYF. CDR3 in DNA: TGCGCCAGCAGCCACCAGGGAACCCGCTACGAGCAGTACTTC. V usage is TRBV4-1 and J usage is TRBJ2-7; D is perhaps TRBD1 (5 bases). Per germline, CDR1 MGHRA and CDR2 YSYEKL. V lost 3 bases and J 3 bases, leaving 12 bases between the germline ends. This CDR3 contains 14 residues.